This entry features one TCR beta chain sequence. Its antigen is currently unknown. In the source study's methods: Filtering differed for immunoSEQ, which gave only junction sequences without quality scores. The assay was immunoSEQ multiplex PCR, and TCRdb's table has in-frame clones only and misses some. V, J and clone size reflect that table, while D and trimming were determined from the DNA. The table includes some 1 million clones, roughly 75% detected once. Per the germline V gene, CDR1 is SEHNR and CDR2 is FQNEAQ (reference sequence). CDR3 length: 14 amino acids. The V gene end was trimmed by 5 bases and the J gene end by 5 bases; junction bases not matched to a gene: 5. This sample is part of a study of shared clonotypes between healthy human individuals. Broader study findings: Generation probability values for non-shared clonotypes were lower than those for clonotypes shared by all four donors.

Healthy adults negative for HIV, lacking recent acute infections or vaccinations, served as donors. A split of CD4+ cells into CD45RA+ naive and CD45RA-negative memory subsets was performed. The V and J genes are TRBV7-9 and TRBJ2-2, with 7 positions matching TRBD1. The TCR originated in a man aged 18 to 30 in good health. Sequencing input: memory CD4+ T cells sorted from blood. As for subset: CD45RA-negative fraction. CDR3 in DNA: TGTGCCAGCAGCCCAGGGACAGAAACCGGGGAGCTGTTTTTT. Translating it yields CASSPGTETGELFF.